The clone carrying this TCR beta chain was recorded a few times. Amplified TCR beta CDR3 regions came from RNA transcripts. During a first-round RT-PCR of the TCR CDR3, the HTBI primer set was used. TCRdb used MiXCR to reprocess the multiplex PCR reads, holding one entry per CDR3 protein. The sample lists some 600,000 distinct CDR3 sequences; around 42% were seen once. The data derive from a study of T cells in Graves' hyperthyroidism and ophthalmopathy. Trimming removed 5 bases from V and 2 bases from J, with 15 bases in between. The CDR3 is 15 amino acids. CDR1 is SNHLY, CDR2 FYNNEI, per germline. This sequence was found in a woman aged 18-29 years with Graves' hyperthyroidism. J is TRBJ1-1 and V is TRBV2; D possibly corresponds to TRBD1 (6 bases). Input material: peripheral blood or thyroid tissue (not recorded which). CDR3 residues: CASSLPGHINTEAFF. The DNA of the CDR3 is TGTGCCAGCAGTTTGCCGGGACACATTAACACTGAAGCTTTCTTT.